The 22 T cell receptor beta chains below all came from one sample that was sequenced in a study of regulatory T cells in long-lasting Graves disease. Time point: newly diagnosed GD, antithyroid drugs for less than 3 months. Construction of the TCR library relied on RNA isolated from PBMCs. Arm-PCR with iRepertoire HTBI primers amplified the CDR3 regions for these TCR beta libraries. In TCRdb, the multiplex PCR reads were re-called with MiXCR into one record per CDR3 protein. The table has under 300,000 distinct CDR3 sequences, roughly a fifth seen once; the top ten hold about 14%. Here the sequenced sample was peripheral blood mononuclear cells (PBMCs), taken at new diagnosis, from a patient treated with antithyroid drugs. These receptor sequences come from a female donor with Graves disease.

This clonotype was counted many times. J is TRBJ2-1 and V is TRBV11-3; 9 nucleotides line up with TRBD1. The CDR3 is made up of 17 amino acids. CDR1 and CDR2 (germline): SGHNT, YENEEA. J lost 4 bases, V lost 5 bases, and 12 bases had no gene match. CDR3 protein: CASSIRGRDRVYNEQFF. CDR3 nucleotides: TGTGCCAGCAGCATCAGAGGGCGGGACAGGGTTTACAATGAGCAGTTCTTC.

This clonotype was counted ten times or more. The CDR3 protein is CASTDPSGLQYF. DNA of the CDR3: TGTGCCAGCACCGATCCATCGGGATTGCAGTACTTC. The chain has TRBV12-3 or TRBV12-4 and TRBJ2-7, with D perhaps TRBD2 (5 bases). The germline V and J ends were trimmed by 7 bases and 9 bases, with 16 bases remaining between them. The CDR3 has 12 residues.

The chain uses TRBV28 and TRBJ2-5; 13 bases line up with TRBD2. V was pared by 8 bases and J by 7 bases, with 10 bases of the junction left unmatched. The CDR3 is 15 amino acids. CDR1 is MDHEN, CDR2 SYDVKM, per germline. CDR3 sequence: CASGSGLAGDGTQYF. In DNA, the CDR3 is TGTGCCAGCGGAAGCGGACTAGCGGGGGACGGGACCCAGTACTTC.

Ten or more counts support this clonotype. The genes are TRBV14 and TRBJ2-3; D gene ambiguous. With 0 bases removed from V and 7 bases from J, the gap between germline ends came to 14 bases. Germline V gene sequence: CDR1 SGHDN, CDR2 FVKESK. CDR3 length equals 15 residues. The CDR3 loop reads CASSQDLESEHTQYF. The CDR3, as DNA: TGTGCCAGCAGCCAAGATCTTGAGTCGGAGCATACGCAGTATTTT.

This clonotype was detected many times. At one boundary the junction diverges from the germline segment, which might be a read error. The J gene is TRBJ2-7, the V gene TRBV4-3, with D perhaps assigned TRBD1 or TRBD2 (7 bases each). Germline V gene sequence: CDR1 LGHNA, CDR2 YSLEER. The CDR3 is 15 residues long. This chain's CDR3 is CASSPRAGGAYEQYF. CDR3 DNA sequence: TGTGCCAGCAGCCCACGGGCAGGGGGGGCCTACGAGCAGTACTTC.

This clonotype was detected ten times or more. This chain links TRBV6-1 with TRBJ2-7; 7 positions agree with TRBD2. The CDR3 length is 14 residues. Germline CDR1 reads MNHNS; CDR2 reads SASEGT. Trimming cost V 6 bases and J 0 bases; bases outside gene matches: 5. This CDR3 is CASSLTSVSYEQYF. The CDR3 bases are TGTGCCAGCAGCCTTACTAGCGTCTCCTACGAGCAGTACTTC.

The chain has TRBV7-2 and TRBJ2-1; TRBD2 agrees at 13 bases. Germline values: CDR1 SGHTA, CDR2 FQGNSA. The CDR3 runs 15 residues. V shed 5 bases, J shed 9 bases, and the junction held 7 bases outside the gene matches. The CDR3 coding sequence is TGTGCCAGCAGCGACCGGACTAGCGGGGGAGCTGAGCAGTTCTTC. Its protein product is CASSDRTSGGAEQFF.

This chain joins TRBV13 and TRBJ2-7, with 7 bases matching TRBD1. CDR3 size: 15 residues. CDR1 and CDR2 (germline): PRHDT, FYEKMQ (reference sequence). V shed 5 bases, J shed 3 bases, and the junction held 10 bases outside the gene matches. DNA of the CDR3: TGTGCCAGCAGCGCCGGGACAGTCCTTTACTACGAGCAGTACTTC. As protein: CASSAGTVLYYEQYF.

This clonotype showed up many times. This chain connects TRBV30 to TRBJ1-1, with D unclear. V lost 2 bases and J 0 bases, leaving 7 bases between the germline ends. The germline V gene encodes CDR1 GTSNPN and CDR2 SVGIG (reference sequence). This CDR3 is 13 amino acids long. CDR3 in DNA: TGTGCCTGGAGTTTGGAGGTGAACACTGAAGCTTTCTTT. This translates into CAWSLEVNTEAFF. The full variable domain, its missing parts supplied by reference TRBV30 and TRBJ1-1, is SQTIHQWPATLVQPVGSPLSLECTVEGTSNPNLYWYRQAAGRGLQLLFYSVGIGQISSEVPQNLSASRPQDRQFILSSKKLLLSDSGFYLCAWSLEVNTEAFFGQGTRLTVV.

About this clonotype: A far larger clone is a single base away, which makes a read error likely. The V call is TRBV9, the J call TRBJ2-1; D is tentatively TRBD1 or TRBD2 (6 bases each). Germline CDR1 SGDLS, CDR2 YYNGEE. Between the trimmed V and J ends, which lost 0 bases and 10 bases, there was a span of 17 bases. The CDR3 consists of 15 residues. CDR3 residues: CASSVEGGVNYEQFF. Here the CDR3 DNA reads TGTGCCAGCAGCGTAGAGGGGGGAGTAAACTACGAGCAGTTCTTC.

This clonotype was seen only once. This sequence joins TRBV6-1 and TRBJ1-1; 12 bases line up with TRBD1. The trim removed 5 bases at V and 8 bases at J, leaving 15 bases unmatched. This CDR3 comprises 17 residues. Germline V gene lookup returns CDR1 MNHNS and CDR2 SASEGT. This CDR3 reads CASSPPGQGAEPGEAFF. The CDR3 DNA is TGTGCCAGCAGTCCCCCGGGACAGGGGGCTGAGCCCGGGGAAGCTTTCTTT.

The sample holds many counts of this clonotype. This rearrangement joins TRBV9 to TRBJ1-2; 8 bases are a match to TRBD1. From germline, CDR1 is SGDLS and CDR2 YYNGEE. V shed 0 bases, J shed 5 bases, and the junction held 6 bases outside the gene matches. This CDR3 has 15 amino acids. In DNA, the CDR3 is TGTGCCAGCAGCGTAGGGGACAGGACGACTTATGGCTACACCTTC. This sequence encodes CASSVGDRTTYGYTF.

At least ten counts were recorded for this clonotype. This chain links TRBV29-1 with TRBJ1-2, with TRBD1 matching over 9 bases. V shed 7 bases, J shed 0 bases, and the junction held 6 bases outside the gene matches. Germline-derived CDR1 and CDR2 are SQVTM and ANQGSEA. The CDR3 runs 14 residues. CDR3 amino acids: CSGTGDPPNYGYTF. The CDR3, as DNA: TGCAGCGGGACAGGGGACCCCCCTAACTATGGCTACACCTTC.

In this sample, this clonotype turned up many times. The chain employs TRBV2 and TRBJ1-5, with 8 bases that match TRBD1. V dropped 3 bases and J dropped 14; count of bases not matched to a gene: 12. Germline values: CDR1 SNHLY, CDR2 FYNNEI. The CDR3 has 14 residues. CDR3 region: CASSDRDRIKREHF. Here the CDR3 DNA reads TGTGCCAGCAGTGATAGGGACAGGATAAAGAGAGAGCATTTT.

In its sample, this clonotype was seen many times. The chain is built from TRBV6-5 and TRBJ1-5; perhaps TRBD1 as D (6 bases). Germline V CDR1 and CDR2: MNHEY, SVGAGI. This CDR3 has 14 amino acids. V lost 0 bases, J lost 7 bases, and 10 bases lay in between. Here the CDR3 reads CASSYSSTGQPQHF. The CDR3 DNA sequence: TGTGCCAGCAGTTACTCTTCCACAGGGCAGCCCCAGCATTTT.

A note on this clonotype: Given a much more abundant clone one base away, this may be a read error. This rearrangement joins TRBV7-2 to TRBJ2-1, with TRBD2 matching over 7 bases. Germline assignment: CDR1 SGHTA and CDR2 FQGNSA. This CDR3 comprises 13 residues. The trim removed 3 bases at V and 9 bases at J, leaving 5 bases unmatched. The CDR3 loop is CASSLGGRSEQFF. DNA for the CDR3: TGTGCCAGCAGCTTGGGGGGGAGGAGTGAGCAGTTCTTC.

A word on this clonotype: Since a far larger clone is one base different, this is likely a read error. The chain links TRBV7-9 to TRBJ2-3, with a weak D call TRBD2 (6 bases). The CDR3 loop spans 15 amino acids. The V gene's germline CDR1 is SEHNR and CDR2 FQNEAQ (reference sequence). Trimming left V 1 base short and J 1 base short, with 9 bases between. This CDR3 is CASSLVGRRTDTQYF. The CDR3 DNA sequence: TGTGCCAGCAGCTTAGTGGGGAGGCGCACAGATACGCAGTATTTT.

As concerns this clonotype: A much bigger clone sits one base away, suggesting this may be a read error. The rearrangement links TRBV12-3 or TRBV12-4 to TRBJ2-2, with 9 positions matching TRBD2. V shed 4 bases and J 6 bases; nucleotides not matched to a gene: 6. This CDR3 comprises 15 residues. The CDR3 loop is CASSSGGGAAGELFF. DNA for the CDR3: TGTGCCAGCAGTTCTGGCGGGGGGGCTGCCGGGGAGCTGTTTTTT.

Details on this clonotype: Possible read error: a much larger clone is one base away. V and J are TRBV20-1 and TRBJ2-3; 9 nucleotides line up with TRBD1. Germline-derived CDR1 and CDR2 are DFQATT and SNEGSKA (reference sequence). This CDR3 contains 14 residues. In nucleotides, the CDR3 is TGCAGCGCTGGTTTACGGACAGGGGCCGATACGCAGTATTTT. Residues: CSAGLRTGADTQYF.

This clonotype was counted ten times or more. This chain joins TRBV29-1 and TRBJ2-7, with D maybe TRBD1 (6 bases). V lost 4 bases to trimming and J lost 2 bases, with 15 bases between them. This CDR3 has 14 residues. Germline loops: CDR1 SQVTM, CDR2 ANQGSEA. CDR3 nucleotides: TGCAGCGTTGCCTCGGACAGAAGGACCTACGAGCAGTACTTC. It codes for CSVASDRRTYEQYF.

This chain links TRBV3-1 with TRBJ2-7; 8 bases fit TRBD1. Looked up from germline, CDR1 is LGHDT and CDR2 is YNNKEL (reference sequence). Trimming cost V 1 base and J 4 bases; bases outside gene matches: 18. The CDR3 extends over 19 amino acids. This chain's CDR3 is CASSQGGGFDRGISYEQYF. CDR3 in DNA: TGTGCCAGCAGCCAAGGAGGAGGTTTTGACAGGGGAATATCATACGAGCAGTACTTC.

The table lists this clonotype with a few counts. V is TRBV6-4 and J is TRBJ1-2, with D unclear. Germline CDR1 is MRHNA and CDR2 is SNTAGT. This CDR3 is 13 amino acids long. Trimming shortened V by 2 bases and J by 7 bases, and 11 bases separated the two germline ends. CDR3 DNA sequence: TGTGCCAGCAGTGACGGAGTAGCTGGTGGCTACACCTTC. This sequence encodes CASSDGVAGGYTF.